Shown below are 16 T cell receptor beta chains from a single sample sequenced in a study of blood T cell repertoires in COVID-19 (dated by TCRdb to between 2020 and 2021). To prepare the library, the immunoSEQ multiplex PCR assay was applied. The table was pulled from immuneACCESS by TCRdb, which kept in-frame rearrangements only. Such tables lose some clones; where checked, under half of the loss comes from unresolved V genes, and the rest has no known cause. Here the sample has 250,000 or so clones; over 80% occur a single time. In total, the top ten clones hold about 1.6% of the sample. The sequenced sample consisted of peripheral blood. These receptors came from a woman aged 35 to 49 who had recovered from COVID-19.

V usage is TRBV18 and J usage is TRBJ1-2; D not resolved. Trimming took off 2 bases at V and 3 bases at J, with 13 bases between the two ends. Germline-derived CDR1 and CDR2 are KGHSH and LQKENI. This CDR3 has 15 amino acids. The CDR3 sequence: CASSPILKGDYGYTF. In DNA, the CDR3 is TGTGCCAGCTCACCAATCCTAAAAGGAGACTATGGCTACACCTTC.

In DNA form, the CDR3 reads TGTGCCAGCAGCCTCTCTAGCGCCCTCAACACAGATACGCAGTATTTT. Its protein is CASSLSSALNTDTQYF. This chain links TRBV4-2 with TRBJ2-3, with D perhaps matching TRBD2 (6 bases). CDR1 and CDR2 from the germline V gene are LGHNA and YNFKEQ. This CDR3 contains 16 residues. V gave up 4 bases and J gave up 2 bases, with 16 bases separating them.

In this sample, this clone turned up once. The chain employs TRBV9 and TRBJ1-2; TRBD1 is a possible D gene (5 bases). The CDR3 runs to 16 residues. CDR1 and CDR2 (germline): SGDLS, YYNGEE. V gave up 3 bases and J gave up 0 bases, with 15 bases separating them. The CDR3 reads CASSAFGALTNYGYTF. Here the CDR3 DNA reads TGTGCCAGCAGCGCATTTGGGGCTCTAACTAACTATGGCTACACCTTC.

This chain connects TRBV27 to TRBJ1-5; the D is unclear. The CDR3 totals 13 residues. Germline-derived CDR1 and CDR2 are MNHEY and SMNVEV (reference sequence). Trimming took off 2 bases at V and 4 bases at J, with 6 bases between the two ends. CDR3 loop: CASSLGPNQPQHF. The CDR3 region has the DNA TGTGCCAGCAGTTTAGGCCCAAATCAGCCCCAGCATTTT.

The chain joins TRBV5-6 to TRBJ1-1; weak D call: TRBD1 (6 bases). From germline, CDR1 is SGHDT and CDR2 YYEEEE. This CDR3 is built from 15 residues. V was shortened by 4 bases and J by 6 bases, with 19 bases between the two germline ends. As DNA, the CDR3 is TGTGCCAGCAGCGAGGGAGGGGGGACACTCGCTGAAGCTTTCTTT. Residues: CASSEGGGTLAEAFF.

The V call is TRBV11-2, the J call TRBJ2-5; TRBD2 is a possible D gene (7 bases). Between the trimmed V and J ends, which lost 3 bases and 5 bases, there was a span of 16 bases. Germline values: CDR1 SGHAT, CDR2 FQNNGV. The CDR3 sequence is 15 residues long. The CDR3 protein is CASSFVGGVRETQYF. As DNA, the CDR3 is TGTGCCAGCAGCTTCGTAGGGGGGGTTCGGGAGACCCAGTACTTC.

The chain is built from TRBV5-6 and TRBJ2-1; TRBD1 matches 7 bases. The germline V gene has CDR1 SGHDT and CDR2 YYEEEE. The V gene end was trimmed by 1 base and the J gene end by 4 bases; junction bases not matched to a gene: 5. CDR3 size: 15 residues. The CDR3 here is CASSLWQGVYNEQFF. The CDR3 DNA follows: TGTGCCAGCAGCTTGTGGCAGGGGGTTTACAATGAGCAGTTCTTC.

The J gene is TRBJ1-2, the V gene TRBV2; the match to TRBD1 covers 10 bases. The CDR3 runs to 12 residues. The germline V gene has CDR1 SNHLY and CDR2 FYNNEI. Unmatched junction bases numbered 6, after V lost 6 bases and J lost 11 bases. CDR3 protein: CASSGTGEVYTF. The DNA of the CDR3 is TGTGCCAGCAGCGGGACAGGGGAGGTGTACACCTTC.

The J gene is TRBJ2-1, the V gene TRBV7-8, with TRBD2 identical over 8 bases. The CDR3 runs to 16 residues. J was trimmed by 14 bases and V by 5 bases; bases with no gene match: 20. From germline, CDR1 is SGHVS and CDR2 FQNEAQ. This CDR3 is CASSPQLAGGGPNKFF. The CDR3 DNA is TGTGCCAGCAGCCCCCAATTGGCGGGGGGCGGCCCTAACAAGTTCTTC.

The chain joins TRBV2 to TRBJ1-2; tentatively, D is TRBD1 (5 bases). Trimming pared 7 bases from V and 2 bases from J, leaving 17 bases between. CDR3 size: 15 residues. CDR1 and CDR2 (germline): SNHLY, FYNNEI. The CDR3 here is CASNLPDTINYGYTF. The CDR3 bases are TGTGCCAGCAACCTCCCGGACACGATAAACTATGGCTACACCTTC.

The chain employs TRBV18 and TRBJ2-5, with 9 bases identical to TRBD1. Trimming removed 5 bases from V and 5 bases from J; junction bases left unmatched: 9. CDR1 is KGHSH and CDR2 is LQKENI in the germline V gene. This CDR3 comprises 15 residues. The CDR3 is CASSEDRGVLETQYF. Written as DNA, the CDR3 is TGTGCCAGCTCAGAAGACAGGGGGGTTTTGGAGACCCAGTACTTC.

This clone turned up a few times. This chain links TRBV19 with TRBJ1-5; a possible D gene is TRBD1 (5 bases). The CDR3 covers 15 residues. Germline CDR1 reads LNHDA; CDR2 reads SQIVND (reference sequence). Trimming removed 8 bases at V and 0 bases at J, with 14 bases between. CDR3 sequence reads: CASLGPRASNQPQHF. The CDR3 bases are TGTGCCAGTCTCGGACCCAGGGCTAGCAATCAGCCCCAGCATTTT.

This rearrangement joins TRBV2 to TRBJ1-1, with TRBD1 identical over 8 bases. CDR3 length: 13 amino acids. Trimming cost V 9 bases and J 11 bases; bases outside gene matches: 14. CDR1 SNHLY and CDR2 FYNNEI come from the germline V gene. CDR3 protein: CASSGQGGAGAFF. CDR3 coding DNA: TGTGCCAGTTCCGGACAGGGAGGGGCTGGGGCTTTCTTT.

CDR3 sequence (DNA): TGCAGCGTTGGGGGGGGACAGGGGCCTCTGGAGCAGTACTTC. Protein sequence: CSVGGGQGPLEQYF. This rearrangement joins TRBV29-1 to TRBJ2-7, with 10 bases that match TRBD1. Trimming cost V 4 bases and J 7 bases; bases outside gene matches: 10. The CDR3 totals 14 residues. CDR1 is SQVTM and CDR2 is ANQGSEA in the germline V gene.

The chain carries TRBV20-1 and TRBJ1-2; D uncertain. Germline CDR1 reads DFQATT; CDR2 reads SNEGSKA (reference sequence). V was cut by 3 bases and J by 8 bases, with 10 bases left in between. This CDR3 region has 11 residues. CDR3 amino acids: CSASPQHGYTF. The DNA for the CDR3 is TGCAGTGCTAGCCCTCAACACGGCTACACCTTC.

V is TRBV4-2 and J is TRBJ2-2, with 10 bases aligning to TRBD1. After removal of 4 bases from V and 5 bases from J, the junction contained 13 bases not matched to a gene. The length of the CDR3 is 18 residues. Germline V lookup: CDR1 LGHNA, CDR2 YNFKEQ. CDR3 sequence reads: CASSPHPGTGEGTGELFF. CDR3 nucleotide sequence: TGTGCCAGCAGCCCCCATCCCGGGACAGGGGAAGGGACCGGGGAGCTGTTTTTT.